Below, 8 T cell receptor beta chains from the same sample are listed, as sequenced in a study of shared T cell receptors in the human thymus. Clones were read by immunoSEQ multiplex PCR, and TCRdb kept only the in-frame ones, dropping some. This sample has some 720,000 clones, with 88% found just once. The sample also formed part of further work on human thymus T cells.

Material for sequencing was thymocytes. The receptors come from a boy younger than two with a congenital heart defect.

The rearrangement uses TRBV4-3 and TRBJ2-2; 12 positions agree with TRBD2. V lost 1 base to trimming and J lost 7 bases; unmatched junction nucleotides: 4. CDR3 length: 16 amino acids. Germline V gene lookup returns CDR1 LGHNA and CDR2 YSLEER. This CDR3 reads CASSQALAGGSGELFF. The DNA of the CDR3 is TGCGCCAGCAGCCAAGCTCTAGCGGGAGGGAGCGGGGAGCTGTTTTTT.

The rearrangement uses TRBV25-1 and TRBJ2-1; 7 bases agree with TRBD1. This CDR3 has 15 amino acids. V gave up 4 bases and J gave up 7 bases; unmatched junction bases: 10. Germline values: CDR1 MGHDK, CDR2 SYGVNS. This CDR3 reads CASSVRDSPRNEQFF. CDR3 coding DNA: TGTGCCAGCAGTGTCCGGGACAGTCCGAGGAATGAGCAGTTCTTC.

V is TRBV6-1 and J is TRBJ1-5; 8 bases map to TRBD1. Germline V lookup: CDR1 MNHNS, CDR2 SASEGT. J was trimmed by 3 bases and V by 1 base; bases with no gene match: 8. This CDR3 has 17 residues. The chain's CDR3 is CASSEGPMTGDNQPQHF. CDR3 nucleotides: TGTGCCAGCAGTGAAGGGCCCATGACAGGGGACAATCAGCCCCAGCATTTT.

For the CDR3, the DNA is TGTGCCAGCAGCTTAGTGAGTAGCGGGAGGGCTTTCGGCACAGATACGCAGTATTTT. This gives the protein CASSLVSSGRAFGTDTQYF. The rearrangement links TRBV7-9 to TRBJ2-3, with 11 bases lining up with TRBD2. The CDR3 has 19 amino acids. Germline-derived CDR1 and CDR2 are SEHNR and FQNEAQ (reference sequence). The trim removed 1 base at V and 1 base at J, leaving 10 bases unmatched.

This chain joins TRBV15 and TRBJ2-7, with 8 bases matching TRBD2. Trimming took 0 bases from V and 2 from J; bases not matched to a gene: 9. The CDR3 runs to 17 residues. CDR1 LNHNV and CDR2 YYDKDF come from the germline V gene (reference sequence). CDR3 amino acids: CATSRDPGGGGTYEQYF. In nucleotides, the CDR3 is TGTGCCACCAGCAGAGATCCGGGGGGGGGAGGAACCTACGAGCAGTACTTC. Complete variable domain (other parts from reference TRBV15 and TRBJ2-7): DAMVIQNPRYQVTQFGKPVTLSCSQTLNHNVMYWYQQKSSQAPKLLFHYYDKDFNNEADTPDNFQSRRPNTSFCFLDIRSPGLGDTAMYLCATSRDPGGGGTYEQYFGPGTRLTVT.

The chain recombines TRBV5-4 with TRBJ2-3; the D gene is possibly TRBD2 (7 bases). Trimming left V 5 bases short and J 1 base short, with 17 bases between. Germline CDR1 and CDR2: SGHNT and YYREEE (reference sequence). The CDR3 totals 16 residues. The CDR3 is CASRPTGEGGTDTQYF. The CDR3 bases are TGTGCCAGCAGACCAACGGGGGAGGGGGGCACAGATACGCAGTATTTT.

The CDR3 DNA follows: TGTGCCAGCTCACCGCGGACAGCGAGGTCCTACGAGCAGTACTTC. Translation: CASSPRTARSYEQYF. V is TRBV18 and J is TRBJ2-7, with a weak D call TRBD1 (6 bases). The CDR3 length is 15 residues. V lost 3 bases and J lost 1, with 13 bases in between. CDR1 KGHSH and CDR2 LQKENI come from the germline V gene.

V usage is TRBV7-2 and J usage is TRBJ2-2, with D perhaps matching TRBD2 (5 bases). Per germline, CDR1 SGHTA and CDR2 FQGNSA. V was cut by 5 bases and J by 4 bases, with 14 bases left in between. The CDR3 spans 15 residues. The CDR3 loop reads CASSVVLAFTGELFF. The CDR3 bases are TGTGCCAGCAGCGTGGTTCTAGCCTTCACCGGGGAGCTGTTTTTT. The full variable domain, its missing parts supplied by reference TRBV7-2 and TRBJ2-2, is GAGVSQSPSNKVTEKGKDVELRCDPISGHTALYWYRQSLGQGLEFLIYFQGNSAPDKSGLPSDRFSAERTGGSVSTLTIQRTQQEDSAVYLCASSVVLAFTGELFFGEGSRLTVL.